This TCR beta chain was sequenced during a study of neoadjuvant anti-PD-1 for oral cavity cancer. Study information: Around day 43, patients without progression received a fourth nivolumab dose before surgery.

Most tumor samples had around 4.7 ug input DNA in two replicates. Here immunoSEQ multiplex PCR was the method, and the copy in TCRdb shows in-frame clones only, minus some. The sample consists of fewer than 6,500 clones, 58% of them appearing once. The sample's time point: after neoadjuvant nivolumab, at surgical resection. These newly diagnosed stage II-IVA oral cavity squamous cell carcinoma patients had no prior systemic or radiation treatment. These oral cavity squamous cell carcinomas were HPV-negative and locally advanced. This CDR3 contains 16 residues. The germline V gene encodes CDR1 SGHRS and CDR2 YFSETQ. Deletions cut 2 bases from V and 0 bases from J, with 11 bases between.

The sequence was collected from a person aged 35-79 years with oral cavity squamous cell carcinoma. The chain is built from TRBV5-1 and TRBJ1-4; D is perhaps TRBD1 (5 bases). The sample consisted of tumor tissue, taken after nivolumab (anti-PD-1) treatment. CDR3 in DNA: TGCGCCAGCAGCTTATCAAGGGACCCAACTAATGAAAAACTGTTTTTT. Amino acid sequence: CASSLSRDPTNEKLFF. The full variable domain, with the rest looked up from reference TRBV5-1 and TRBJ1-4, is KAGVTQTPRYLIKTRGQQVTLSCSPISGHRSVSWYQQTPGQGLQFLFEYFSETQRNKGNFPGRFSGRQFSNSRSEMNVSTLELGDSALYLCASSLSRDPTNEKLFFGSGTQLSVL.